This T cell receptor (beta chain) emerged from a study of T cell clonality in common variable immunodeficiency. Study findings and constraints: CVID subjects shared fewer TCRbeta clones than healthy controls did. In common variable immunodeficiency, TCR beta chains reportedly carried fewer deletions and N-nucleotide insertions. CVID subjects showed higher TCRbeta clonality than healthy controls.

Control and CVID samples contributed equal amounts of genomic DNA. Libraries were prepared by immunoSEQ multiplex PCR; TCRdb keeps only in-frame clonotypes and omits some of them. Altogether tens of thousands of clones were found in the sample, and no singletons occur. V dropped 7 bases and J dropped 6 bases, with 12 bases sitting between them. The CDR3 totals 12 residues. Germline CDR1 SNHLY, CDR2 FYNNEI. This clone showed up many times. Antigen specificity is unknown. Read data end 3 residues before the CDR3 end; the end is taken from the germline J gene. The TCR sequence derives from a person aged 18 to 70 in good health. This sequence joins TRBV2 and TRBJ1-1; tentative D call: TRBD1 (6 bases). The sequenced sample consisted of peripheral blood mononuclear cells. The CDR3 loop is CASNVEGAEAFF. CDR3 bases read: TGTGCCAGCAATGTTGAGGGGGCTGAA.